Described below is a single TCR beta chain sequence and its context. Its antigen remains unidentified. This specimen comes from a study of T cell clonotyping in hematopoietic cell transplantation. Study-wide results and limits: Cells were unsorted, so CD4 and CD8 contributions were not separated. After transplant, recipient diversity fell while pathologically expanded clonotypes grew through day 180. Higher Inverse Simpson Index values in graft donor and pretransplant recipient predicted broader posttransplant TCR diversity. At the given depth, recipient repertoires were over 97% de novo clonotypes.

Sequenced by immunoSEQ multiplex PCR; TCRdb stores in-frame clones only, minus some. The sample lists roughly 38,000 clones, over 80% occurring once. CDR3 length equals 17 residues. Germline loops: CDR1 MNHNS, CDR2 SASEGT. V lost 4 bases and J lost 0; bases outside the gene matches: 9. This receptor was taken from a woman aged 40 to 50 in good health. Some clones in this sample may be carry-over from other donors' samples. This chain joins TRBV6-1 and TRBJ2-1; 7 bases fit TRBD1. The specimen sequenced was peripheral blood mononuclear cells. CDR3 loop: CASSGLTGESSYNEQFF. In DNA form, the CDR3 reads TGTGCCAGCAGTGGACTAACAGGGGAGAGCTCCTACAATGAGCAGTTCTTC.